The 13 T cell receptor beta chains below come from one sample, sequenced in a study of response to subunit inactivated influenza vaccine. TCRdb recomputed calls from the RT-PCR reads with MiXCR, one row per CDR3 protein. The sample shows around 850,000 distinct CDR3 sequences, 18% of them seen only once. The input for sequencing was PBMCs from blood, taken around 5 days after vaccination. These receptors originate from a man aged 50 to 60 who received an inactivated influenza vaccine.

This clonotype appeared once. This chain connects TRBV10-3 to TRBJ2-3; 10 bases line up with TRBD2. V lost 2 bases, J lost 6 bases, and 11 bases stayed unmatched. Per germline, CDR1 ENHRY and CDR2 SYGVKD. The CDR3 length is 17 residues. In nucleotides, the CDR3 is TGTGCCATCAGTGAGCGGAAGAGCGGGGGGGGAGGGGATACGCAGTATTTT. It yields the protein CAISERKSGGGGDTQYF.

The chain uses TRBV29-1 and TRBJ2-5, with 9 bases lining up with TRBD1. V lost 6 bases to trimming and J lost 5 bases; unmatched junction nucleotides: 13. Germline V gene data show CDR1 as SQVTM and CDR2 as ANQGSEA. The CDR3 contains 15 residues. CDR3 in amino acids: CSVGLGTGKGETQYF. The CDR3 DNA follows: TGCAGCGTGGGCCTGGGGACAGGGAAAGGGGAGACCCAGTACTTC.

The chain carries TRBV20-1 and TRBJ1-5; D ambiguous. The ends were cut back, 1 base at V and 6 bases at J, with 7 bases in the middle. This CDR3 is 12 amino acids long. Germline CDR1 and CDR2: DFQATT and SNEGSKA (reference sequence). The CDR3 reads CSARVAAQPQHF. The CDR3 DNA follows: TGCAGTGCTAGAGTGGCAGCTCAGCCCCAGCATTTT.

This clonotype was detected many times. The chain has TRBV5-1 and TRBJ2-5; TRBD2 aligns across 7 bases. The CDR3 loop spans 15 amino acids. J was trimmed by 2 bases and V by 3 bases; bases with no gene match: 7. Germline CDR1 SGHRS, CDR2 YFSETQ. The DNA of the CDR3 is TGCGCCAGCAGCTGGGGAGGGTCGCCGCAAGAGACCCAGTACTTC. Its protein is CASSWGGSPQETQYF.

CDR3 DNA: TGCGCCAGCAGCCTAGCCCCAGGGCTAGCGGACGGCACAGATACGCAGTATTTT. Translation: CASSLAPGLADGTDTQYF. The V gene is TRBV5-1, the J gene TRBJ2-3; TRBD2 aligns across 7 bases. The germline CDR1 and CDR2 sequences are SGHRS and YFSETQ. With 4 bases clipped from V and 1 base from J, the junction kept 15 bases outside the gene matches. The CDR3 has 18 residues. The entire variable domain, with the rest obtained from reference TRBV5-1 and TRBJ2-3, is as follows: KAGVTQTPRYLIKTRGQQVTLSCSPISGHRSVSWYQQTPGQGLQFLFEYFSETQRNKGNFPGRFSGRQFSNSRSEMNVSTLELGDSALYLCASSLAPGLADGTDTQYFGPGTRLTVL.

The genes are TRBV20-1 and TRBJ2-7, with unresolved D. Germline V gives CDR1 DFQATT, CDR2 SNEGSKA (reference sequence). This CDR3 region has 12 residues. V was trimmed by 3 bases and J by 5 bases, leaving 11 bases between them. The CDR3 coding sequence is TGCAGTGCTAGTGGGCGCATCAACGAGCAGTACTTC. Amino acid sequence: CSASGRINEQYF.

This clonotype was counted ten times or more. The chain joins TRBV20-1 to TRBJ2-5, with 10 bases identical to TRBD1. The junction had 6 bases not matched to a gene; V was cut back by 3 bases and J by 5 bases. The CDR3 length is 14 residues. CDR1 DFQATT and CDR2 SNEGSKA come from the germline V gene (reference sequence). In DNA, the CDR3 is TGCAGTGCTAGCCGGACAGGGGGTGGGGAGACCCAGTACTTC. Translated, it gives CSASRTGGGETQYF.

This chain links TRBV3-1 with TRBJ1-1; D perhaps matches TRBD1 (5 bases). Germline loops: CDR1 LGHDT, CDR2 YNNKEL (reference sequence). The CDR3 consists of 16 residues. The V end was cut by 2 bases, the J end by 2 bases, with 15 bases between. CDR3 sequence (DNA): TGTGCCAGCAGCCAATTCCTTGTGGGGCTAAACACTGAAGCTTTCTTT. Its translation is CASSQFLVGLNTEAFF.

This clonotype was found a few times. The V gene is TRBV6-6, the J gene TRBJ2-5; D possibly corresponds to TRBD1 (6 bases). From germline, CDR1 is MNHNY and CDR2 SVGAGI (reference sequence). This CDR3 is built from 13 residues. V lost 8 bases to trimming and J lost 2 bases, with 12 bases between them. CDR3 coding DNA: TGTGCCAGCTGGGGGACAATTCAAGAGACCCAGTACTTC. Translated, it gives CASWGTIQETQYF.

This chain connects TRBV13 to TRBJ2-2; D unclear. V lost 5 bases to trimming and J lost 5 bases, with 9 bases between them. This CDR3 is 13 amino acids long. Germline loops: CDR1 PRHDT, CDR2 FYEKMQ (reference sequence). The CDR3 reads CASSPMRTGELFF. Written as DNA, the CDR3 is TGTGCCAGCAGCCCGATGAGGACCGGGGAGCTGTTTTTT.

The V call is TRBV12-2, the J call TRBJ1-5. TRBV12-2 is a known pseudogene. This CDR3 contains 12 residues. The CDR3 loop reads CASRLISQPQHF. The CDR3 DNA reads TGTGCAAGTCGCCTTATTTCTCAGCCCCAGCATTTT.

This clonotype has ten or more counts. This chain links TRBV12-3 or TRBV12-4 with TRBJ1-2, with 7 bases identical to TRBD1. The CDR3 length is 14 residues. V lost 8 bases, J lost 9 bases, and 15 bases stayed unmatched. CDR3 nucleotides: TGTGCCAGCGGGGGGACAGTCCTATCCTTTAGCTACACCTTC. Protein sequence: CASGGTVLSFSYTF.

The J gene is TRBJ2-2, the V gene TRBV14; no definite D call. Germline CDR1 reads SGHDN; CDR2 reads FVKESK. The CDR3 totals 14 residues. V gave up 6 bases and J gave up 1 base, with 9 bases separating them. Here the CDR3 reads CASRTEGNTGELFF. The CDR3, as DNA: TGTGCCAGCAGGACGGAAGGGAACACCGGGGAGCTGTTTTTT.